This TCR beta chain is from a study of beta chain features in type 1 diabetes. Study-wide findings and caveats: VDJ junctions from type 1 diabetes patients carried fewer insertions and larger deletions. For TCRB rearrangement, an influence of HLA type remained unresolved here.

Worth noting for this clone: Its target is not known.

Reverse transcribing all isolated RNA meant expressed TCRB transcripts were sequenced. The protocol was immunoSEQ multiplex PCR, while the TCRdb copy is restricted to in-frame clones and leaves out a portion. This table holds about 150,000 clones, over 7.5% found once. With 4 bases clipped from V and 8 bases from J, the junction kept 8 bases outside the gene matches. The CDR3 extends over 14 amino acids. Germline CDR1 is SNHLY and CDR2 is FYNNEI. This sequence joins TRBV2 and TRBJ2-1, with TRBD2 matching over 7 bases. The sequence was obtained from a young woman in good health. The sequenced sample consisted of central memory CD4+ T cells from blood. CDR3 residues: CASSARLANDEQFF. As DNA, the CDR3 is TGTGCCAGCAGTGCCAGACTAGCTAACGATGAGCAGTTCTTC.